One and the same sample provided the 5 T cell receptor beta chains below, sequenced in a study of CXCR3 chemokines and chemotherapy response in bladder cancer. TCRdb processed the PCR reads anew with MiXCR; each CDR3 protein has one entry. Among 1,500 to 2,000 distinct CDR3 sequences listed, approximately 22% were seen once. The specimen was taken from a patient whose treatment included neoadjuvant chemotherapy. The receptor set was obtained from a human donor with bladder cancer that did not respond to neoadjuvant chemotherapy.

Remarks on this clonotype: A far larger clone differs by one base, so this is likely a read error. The chain uses TRBV7-2 and TRBJ2-2; no reliable D call. V was shortened by 8 bases and J by 7 bases, with 20 bases between the two germline ends. The CDR3 has 15 residues. CDR1 and CDR2 (germline): SGHTA, FQGNSA. CDR3 sequence (DNA): TGTGCCAGCTCACCCTCCGCAAGGTTCATCGGGGAGCTGTTTTTT. Translated: CASSPSARFIGELFF.

This clonotype is labeled medium-sized. The chain carries TRBV15 and TRBJ1-5; D gene uncertain. Germline V CDR1 and CDR2: LNHNV, YYDKDF (reference sequence). Trimming took off 6 bases at V and 7 bases at J, with 13 bases between the two ends. The CDR3 spans 13 residues. As DNA, the CDR3 is TGTGCCACCAGTCTAGGGCTGGAGCAGCCCCAGCATTTT. It codes for CATSLGLEQPQHF.

There are many counts of this clonotype. J is TRBJ2-7 and V is TRBV18, with TRBD1 matching over 9 bases. V lost 6 bases, J lost 3 bases, and 6 bases stayed unmatched. The germline V gene has CDR1 KGHSH and CDR2 LQKENI. The CDR3 sequence is 14 residues long. CDR3 nucleotide sequence: TGTGCCAGCTCGCCCCGACAGGGGGTCTACGAGCAGTACTTC. This encodes CASSPRQGVYEQYF.

This clonotype came up a few times. The chain links TRBV9 to TRBJ2-1; 8 positions match TRBD2. The germline CDR1 and CDR2 sequences are SGDLS and YYNGEE. The CDR3 is 15 amino acids. Losses at the gene ends were 5 bases for V and 6 bases for J; bases not matched to a gene: 10. In DNA, the CDR3 is TGTGCCAGCAGTTGGTCCGGGACTAGTGTCAATGAGCAGTTCTTC. This sequence encodes CASSWSGTSVNEQFF.

Ten or more counts support this clonotype. The chain's CDR3 is CASSFQTSGGRETQYF. The CDR3 nucleotides read TGTGCCAGCAGCTTTCAGACTAGCGGGGGAAGGGAGACCCAGTACTTC. This chain links TRBV11-2 with TRBJ2-5, with 12 bases identical to TRBD2. Germline V lookup: CDR1 SGHAT, CDR2 FQNNGV. The CDR3 runs 16 residues. V gave up 3 bases and J gave up 5 bases; unmatched junction bases: 7.